The clone carrying this TCR beta chain has only one observation. Antigen: not known. The data originate from a study of vaccination effects on CD4 cells after COVID-19. Whole-study results and caveats: Clones induced by infection and by vaccine showed marked clonal contraction late after vaccination.

Profiling relied on immunoSEQ multiplex PCR, and the TCRdb table lists in-frame clones only, not all of them. In the table there are 20,000 to 25,000 clones, around 72% of which are singletons. CDR3 length: 13 residues. Germline V gene lookup returns CDR1 MGHRA and CDR2 YSYEKL. V dropped 2 bases and J dropped 9 bases, with 10 bases sitting between them. CD4+ T cells specific for antigen were expanded with viral peptide pools by the ViraFEST assay before sequencing. Following 10 days of culture, CD4+ T cells were isolated. Testing of the vaccine recipients showed negative nucleocapsid antibodies and no prior SARS-CoV-2 infection.

This sequence joins TRBV4-1 and TRBJ1-4, with D perhaps TRBD1 (6 bases). Specimen: CD4+ T cells from PBMCs cultured with HCoV-NL63 spike peptides, collected before COVID-19 vaccination. The sequence came from a human donor who received a COVID-19 vaccine. The CDR3 reads CASSQTGRQKLFF. The CDR3 coding sequence is TGCGCCAGCAGCCAAACAGGGCGGCAAAAACTGTTTTTT.